The 6 T cell receptor beta chains below all came from one sample that was sequenced in a study of blood T cell repertoires in COVID-19. This table comes from immunoSEQ multiplex PCR, and its TCRdb copy is limited to in-frame clones, with some not included. The data contain 300,000 to 400,000 clones, 88% of them seen just once; the ten biggest clones take up 0.95% to 1%. Material for sequencing was PBMCs or T cells enriched from blood (not recorded which). The receptors here all came from a young woman with acute COVID-19.

The V call is TRBV19, the J call TRBJ1-2; 11 positions agree with TRBD1. CDR3 size: 17 residues. The V and J ends lost 7 bases and 4 bases, in that order; junction bases with no gene match: 14. Germline-derived CDR1 and CDR2 are LNHDA and SQIVND (reference sequence). The CDR3 spells CASTNSAGQGAFYGYTF. The CDR3 bases are TGTGCCAGTACTAACTCGGCCGGACAGGGGGCGTTCTATGGCTACACCTTC.

This chain joins TRBV5-5 and TRBJ2-7, with 9 bases fitting TRBD2. In germline, CDR1 is SGHKS, CDR2 YYEKEE (reference sequence). The CDR3 is made up of 14 amino acids. V was pared by 3 bases and J by 7 bases, with 8 bases of the junction left unmatched. The CDR3 DNA reads TGTGCCAGCAGCTCCTTAGCGGGGGCACGAGAGCAGTACTTC. Protein product: CASSSLAGAREQYF. Supplemented by reference TRBV5-5 and TRBJ2-7, the full variable domain reads DAGVTQSPTHLIKTRGQQVTLRCSPISGHKSVSWYQQVLGQGPQFIFQYYEKEERGRGNFPDRFSARQFPNYSSELNVNALLLGDSALYLCASSSLAGAREQYFGPGTRLTVT.

Of note for this clone: Other DNA sequences from this sample encode an identical CDR3 as well. The gene calls are TRBV12-3 or TRBV12-4 and TRBJ1-1; no reliable D call. V lost 3 bases and J lost 3, with 5 bases in between. This CDR3 has 12 amino acids. This chain's CDR3 is CASSFSDTEAFF. The CDR3 DNA reads TGTGCCAGCAGTTTTAGCGACACTGAAGCTTTCTTT.

This clone was seen once. V is TRBV24-1 and J is TRBJ2-3; no definite D call. Trimming shortened V by 7 bases and J by 1 base, and 14 bases separated the two germline ends. This CDR3 contains 15 residues. Germline V gene sequence: CDR1 KGHDR, CDR2 SFDVKD. The CDR3 here is CATSPVSQGTDTQYF. The CDR3 DNA follows: TGTGCCACCAGCCCTGTGTCGCAGGGCACAGATACGCAGTATTTT.

V usage is TRBV19 and J usage is TRBJ2-7; D remains unclear. The CDR3 is made up of 12 amino acids. Germline V gene sequence: CDR1 LNHDA, CDR2 SQIVND (reference sequence). Trimming took 5 bases from V and 2 from J, leaving 7 bases between them. The CDR3, as DNA: TGTGCCAGTAGTGTCTCCCCCTACGAGCAGTACTTC. Protein: CASSVSPYEQYF.

The chain joins TRBV7-8 to TRBJ1-6; D unclear. V was clipped by 2 bases and J by 7 bases, with 6 bases between them. This CDR3 spans 13 amino acids. Looked up from germline, CDR1 is SGHVS and CDR2 is FQNEAQ. This CDR3 reads CASSLPLNSPLHF. DNA of the CDR3: TGTGCCAGCAGCTTACCCCTAAATTCACCCCTCCACTTT.